This entry lists 7 T cell receptor beta chains sequenced from one sample in a study of TIL therapy for anti-PD-1-resistant metastatic lung cancer. Sequencing used immunoSEQ v3. Data came from immunoSEQ multiplex PCR; TCRdb stores just in-frame clones and leaves some out. The repertoire holds nearly 60,000 clones, with roughly 70% as singletons. The time point was: pre-treatment sample, taken before nivolumab and TIL therapy. Sample: blood, taken at baseline. The receptors derive from a person between 25 and 79 years old with non-small cell lung cancer.

V gene TRBV5-6 combines with J gene TRBJ2-5; possibly TRBD1 for D (6 bases). From germline, CDR1 is SGHDT and CDR2 YYEEEE. This CDR3 contains 14 residues. Trimming took 6 bases from V and 1 from J, leaving 13 bases between them. The CDR3 here is CASNLRGSQETQYF. The CDR3 nucleotides are TGTGCCAGCAACCTCAGGGGCAGCCAAGAGACCCAGTACTTC.

This clone was found a few times. The chain couples TRBV7-2 to TRBJ2-7; 7 positions agree with TRBD1. CDR1 is SGHTA and CDR2 is FQGNSA in the germline V gene. CDR3 length: 13 amino acids. V lost 3 bases and J lost 5; bases outside the gene matches: 4. The chain's CDR3 is CASSFGQANEQYF. The CDR3, as DNA: TGTGCCAGCAGCTTCGGACAGGCGAACGAGCAGTACTTC.

This clone was picked up one time. V is TRBV27 and J is TRBJ2-1; D remains ambiguous. Germline-derived CDR1 and CDR2 are MNHEY and SMNVEV (reference sequence). Trimming took off 8 bases at V and 10 bases at J, with 21 bases between the two ends. This CDR3 has 14 amino acids. The CDR3 bases are TGTGCCAGCCACCCCTTGGGGTCCGGAGACGAGCAGTTCTTC. It translates to CASHPLGSGDEQFF.

The rearrangement joins TRBV6-5 to TRBJ2-7, with 7 bases matching TRBD2. V lost 1 base, J lost 4 bases, and 7 bases stayed unmatched. The CDR3 has 15 amino acids. CDR1 MNHEY and CDR2 SVGAGI come from the germline V gene. CDR3 protein: CASSYWGGVPYEQYF. DNA of the CDR3: TGTGCCAGCAGTTACTGGGGGGGTGTTCCTTACGAGCAGTACTTC.

V is TRBV5-1 and J is TRBJ2-3, with D perhaps TRBD1 or TRBD2 (5 bases each). V was pared by 4 bases and J by 4 bases, with 22 bases between. Germline loops: CDR1 SGHRS, CDR2 YFSETQ. This CDR3 contains 17 residues. The CDR3 coding sequence is TGCGCCAGCAGCCTGGAGGTTAGGGGCTGGAGAGCAGATACGCAGTATTTT. Encoded protein: CASSLEVRGWRADTQYF.

The rearrangement joins TRBV9 to TRBJ1-2, with 7 bases identical to TRBD1. Germline CDR1 is SGDLS and CDR2 is YYNGEE. V trimming: 1 base; J trimming: 3 bases; junction bases outside the gene matches: 0. The length of the CDR3 is 13 residues. The CDR3 here is CASSVQGDYGYTF. For the CDR3, the DNA is TGTGCCAGCAGCGTACAGGGGGACTATGGCTACACCTTC.

V usage is TRBV6-5 and J usage is TRBJ2-3; 7 bases align to TRBD2. V shed 5 bases, J shed 1 base, and the junction held 6 bases outside the gene matches. Looked up from germline, CDR1 is MNHEY and CDR2 is SVGAGI. The CDR3 length is 15 residues. CDR3 in DNA: TGTGCCAGCAGTCCCCTCGCGGGGGGCACAGATACGCAGTATTTT. Translation: CASSPLAGGTDTQYF.